This T cell receptor (beta chain) emerged from a study of T-cell reconstitution after alpha-beta-depleted transplantation in children. The CDR3 contains 13 residues. V lost 3 bases, J lost 5 bases, and 9 bases lay in between. The germline CDR1 and CDR2 sequences are KGHDR and SFDVKD. This clonotype was picked up many times. For TCRbeta, the library was prepared with unique molecular identifiers. TCRdb passed the PCR reads through MiXCR, listing each CDR3 protein once. The sample gives approximately 110,000 distinct CDR3 sequences, 10% to 13% of which show up once; less than 45% is in the top ten. Source: PBMCs, taken before TCRalphabeta/CD19-depleted stem cell transplant. This clonotype originated in a boy between 2 and 15 years old with acute lymphoblastic leukemia, due to receive a stem cell transplant. V usage is TRBV24-1 and J usage is TRBJ2-5; D might be TRBD1 or TRBD2, each matching 5 bases. CDR3 in DNA: TGTGCCACCAGTGATCAGGGCGGGGAGACCCAGTACTTC. It encodes CATSDQGGETQYF.